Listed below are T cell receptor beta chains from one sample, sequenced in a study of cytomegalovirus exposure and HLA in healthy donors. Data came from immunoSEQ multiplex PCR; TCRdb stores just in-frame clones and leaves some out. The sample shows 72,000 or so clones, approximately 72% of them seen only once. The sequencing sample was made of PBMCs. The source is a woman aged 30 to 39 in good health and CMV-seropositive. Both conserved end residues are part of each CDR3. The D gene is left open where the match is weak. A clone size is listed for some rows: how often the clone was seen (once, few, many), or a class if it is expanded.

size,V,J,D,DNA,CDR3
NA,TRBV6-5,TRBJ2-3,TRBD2,TGTGCCAGCTTGGGACTAGACGACACAGATACGCAGTATTTT,CASLGLDDTDTQYF
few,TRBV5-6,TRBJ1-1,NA,TGTGCCAGCAGCCCCCTTGGGGGCCGGGACACTGAAGCTTTCTTT,CASSPLGGRDTEAFF
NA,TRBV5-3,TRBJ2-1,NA,TGTGCCAGAAGCTTGGAATACGGGATTCGGGGGACCGACAATGAGCAGTTCTTC,CARSLEYGIRGTDNEQFF
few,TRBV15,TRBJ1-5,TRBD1,TGTGCCACCAGCAGAGATTCCAACACAGGGACAGGCAATCAGCCCCAGCATTTT,CATSRDSNTGTGNQPQHF
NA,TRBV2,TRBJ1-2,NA,TGTGCCAGCAGCCCGGAGGAGCCAGCTAACTATGGCTACACCTTC,CASSPEEPANYGYTF
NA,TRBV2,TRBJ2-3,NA,TGTGCCAGCAGTCGAATACTCATTTCCACAGATACGCAGTATTTT,CASSRILISTDTQYF
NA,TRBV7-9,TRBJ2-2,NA,TGTGCCAGCAGCTTAGGCACTCTCGGGGAGCTGTTTTTT,CASSLGTLGELFF
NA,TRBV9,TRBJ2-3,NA,TGTGCCAGCAGCGTAGGGAGCGGCCTTGGCACAGATACGCAGTATTTT,CASSVGSGLGTDTQYF
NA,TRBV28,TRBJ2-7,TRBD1,TGTGCCAGCAGTCCGGGACAGGGGAGCGAGCAGTACTTC,CASSPGQGSEQYF
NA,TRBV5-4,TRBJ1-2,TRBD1,TGTGCCAGCAGCTTGGAACAGGGGGCGTTGAGCTATGGCTACACCTTC,CASSLEQGALSYGYTF
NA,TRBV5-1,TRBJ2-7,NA,TGCGCCAGCAGCCTTATACAGGGCTACGAGCAGTACTTC,CASSLIQGYEQYF
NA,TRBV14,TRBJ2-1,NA,TGTGCCAGCAGCCAAGGAGCACCAACTAGCATCCCCTACAATGAGCAGTTCTTC,CASSQGAPTSIPYNEQFF
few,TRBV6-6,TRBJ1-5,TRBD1,TGTGCCAGCAGTTCAGGGACAGGGGGTATTTCAACCCAGCATTTT,CASSSGTGGISTQHF
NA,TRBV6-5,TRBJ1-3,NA,TGTGCCAGCAGTTACTCGTGGTCAGGGTTTGGAAACACCATATATTTT,CASSYSWSGFGNTIYF
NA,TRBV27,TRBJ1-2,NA,TGTGCCAGCAGTCCCCATCCCCAGGGCGGTGGCTACACCTTC,CASSPHPQGGGYTF
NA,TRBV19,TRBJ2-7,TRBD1,TGTGCCAGTAACCCCGGACAGGGCCTCTCCTACGAGCAGTACTTC,CASNPGQGLSYEQYF
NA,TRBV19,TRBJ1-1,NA,TGTGCCAGTAGTATTGTTACACGGAACACTGAAGCTTTCTTT,CASSIVTRNTEAFF
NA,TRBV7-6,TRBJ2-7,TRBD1,TGTGCCAGCAGCGTCCGGACAGGGCCTCCCTACGAGCAGTACTTC,CASSVRTGPPYEQYF
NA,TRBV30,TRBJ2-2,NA,TGTGCCTGGAACAGGGAAAACGGGGAGCTGTTTTTT,CAWNRENGELFF
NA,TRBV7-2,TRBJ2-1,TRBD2,TGTGCCAGCAGCCGGACTAGCGGTAACAATGAGCAGTTCTTC,CASSRTSGNNEQFF
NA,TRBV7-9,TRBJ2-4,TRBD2,TGTGCCAGCAGCCCTTCGGGGGGGTCCATAGCCAAAAACATTCAGTACTTC,CASSPSGGSIAKNIQYF
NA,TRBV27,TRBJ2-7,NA,TGTGCCAGCAGTCTTTCCTACGAGCAGTACTTC,CASSLSYEQYF
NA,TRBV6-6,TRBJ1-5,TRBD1,TGTGCCAGCGGGGCGGGACAGGGATCTCAGCCCCAGCATTTT,CASGAGQGSQPQHF
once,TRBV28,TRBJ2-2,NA,TGTGCCAGCAGCCCTACGACAGGTTCCACCGGGGAGCTGTTTTTT,CASSPTTGSTGELFF
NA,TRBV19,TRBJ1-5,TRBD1,TGTGCCAGTAGTCTTCGACAGGGGTCGGGGCAGCCCCAGCATTTT,CASSLRQGSGQPQHF
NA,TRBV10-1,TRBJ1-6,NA,TGCGCCAGCAGTGAGCCGGGGTCACCCCTCCACTTT,CASSEPGSPLHF
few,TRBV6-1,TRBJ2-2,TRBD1,TGTGCCAGCACCTCCAGACAGGGGGACACCGGGGAGCTGTTTTTT,CASTSRQGDTGELFF
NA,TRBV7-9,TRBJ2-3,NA,TGTGCCAGCAGCCCCAATGTCGATACGCAGTATTTT,CASSPNVDTQYF
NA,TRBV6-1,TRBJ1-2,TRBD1,TGTGCCAGCACATGGGACAGAGGAGGCTACACCTTC,CASTWDRGGYTF
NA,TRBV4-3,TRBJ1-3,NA,TGCGCCAGCAGCCAAGGGACAGGAAACACCATATATTTT,CASSQGTGNTIYF
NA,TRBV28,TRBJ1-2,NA,TGTGCCAGCACGGGAACAGTGGACTATGGCTACACCTTC,CASTGTVDYGYTF
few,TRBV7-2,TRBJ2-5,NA,TGTGCCAGCAGCCGCCGAGGCCCGGAGGGTGAAGAGACCCAGTACTTC,CASSRRGPEGEETQYF
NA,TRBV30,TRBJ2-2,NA,TGTGCCTGGAGACTCGACGGACCCGACCGGAGGCCGAACGGGGAGCTGTTTTTT,CAWRLDGPDRRPNGELFF
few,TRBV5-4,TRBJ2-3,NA,TGTGCCAGCAGCCCAGGAGGCCACCGCACAGATACGCAGTATTTT,CASSPGGHRTDTQYF
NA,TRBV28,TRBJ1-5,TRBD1,TGTGCCAGCAGTGCATACAGGGGGCTGGGCAATCAGCCCCAGCATTTT,CASSAYRGLGNQPQHF
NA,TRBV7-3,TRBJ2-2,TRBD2,TGTGCCAGCAGCCACCGGACTAGCCCAAAAAGTTCCGGGGAGCTGTTTTTT,CASSHRTSPKSSGELFF
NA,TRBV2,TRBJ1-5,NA,TGTGCCAGCAGTGGGGGCGGACAGAGAGCTAATCAGCCCCAGCATTTT,CASSGGGQRANQPQHF
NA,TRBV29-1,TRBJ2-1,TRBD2,TGCAGCGTTGAGGGCGGGGGGGGGTGGTTCTTC,CSVEGGGGWFF
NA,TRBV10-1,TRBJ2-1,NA,TGCGCCAGCAGTCGCTCCTACAATGAGCAGTTCTTC,CASSRSYNEQFF
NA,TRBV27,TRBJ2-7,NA,TGTGCCAGCAGTCCCACTACTGGGTTCCCTTACCCCGAGCAGTACTTC,CASSPTTGFPYPEQYF
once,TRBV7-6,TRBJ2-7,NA,TGTGCCAGCAGCTTAATCAGGGGACGAAGAAATTACGAGCAGTACTTC,CASSLIRGRRNYEQYF
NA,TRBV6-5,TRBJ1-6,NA,TGTGCCAGCGGGGACACTCGGAAATCACCCCTCCACTTT,CASGDTRKSPLHF
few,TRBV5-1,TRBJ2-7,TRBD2,TGCGCCAGCAGCTTGGTTGGGGGGGAGATAAAGTACGAGCAGTACTTC,CASSLVGGEIKYEQYF
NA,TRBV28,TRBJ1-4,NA,TGTGCCAGCACCCGCCCGCCAGGGTCACTGTTTTTT,CASTRPPGSLFF
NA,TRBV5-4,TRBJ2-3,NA,TGTGCCAGCAGCCCAACAGTCATGGGGGCACGGGGCACAGATACGCAGTATTTT,CASSPTVMGARGTDTQYF
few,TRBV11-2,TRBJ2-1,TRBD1,TGTGCCAGCAGCTTATACAGGGGGCGCACGAATGAGCAGTTCTTC,CASSLYRGRTNEQFF
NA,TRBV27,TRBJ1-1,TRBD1,TGTGCCAGCACCCTAGCCAGGGGGGAGACTGAAGCTTTCTTT,CASTLARGETEAFF
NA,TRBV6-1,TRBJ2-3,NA,TGTGCCAGCAGGGCGAACCGGGACTCAGATACGCAGTATTTT,CASRANRDSDTQYF
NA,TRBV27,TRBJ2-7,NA,TGTGCCGCCGGCGGTGGGTTATACGAGCAGTACTTC,CAAGGGLYEQYF
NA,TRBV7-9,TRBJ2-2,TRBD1,TGTGCCAGCAGCCCCGGGACAGGGCTGACCGGGGAGCTGTTTTTT,CASSPGTGLTGELFF
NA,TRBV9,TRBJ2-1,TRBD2,TGTGCCAGCAGCGTAGTGGGTAGCGGGAGGAATGAGCAGTTCTTC,CASSVVGSGRNEQFF